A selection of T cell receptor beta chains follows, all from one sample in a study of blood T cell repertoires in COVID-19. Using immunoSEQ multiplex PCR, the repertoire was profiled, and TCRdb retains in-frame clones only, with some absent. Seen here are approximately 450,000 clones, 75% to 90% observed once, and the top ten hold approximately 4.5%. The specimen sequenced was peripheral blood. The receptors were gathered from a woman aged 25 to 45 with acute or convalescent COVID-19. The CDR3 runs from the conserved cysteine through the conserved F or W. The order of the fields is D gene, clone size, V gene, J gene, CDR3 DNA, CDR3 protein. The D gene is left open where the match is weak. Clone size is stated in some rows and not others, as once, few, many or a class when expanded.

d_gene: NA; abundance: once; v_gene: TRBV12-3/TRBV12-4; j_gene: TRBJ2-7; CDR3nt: TGTGCCAGCAGTTTAAAAGAGAACTACGAGCAGTACTTC; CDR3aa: CASSLKENYEQYF
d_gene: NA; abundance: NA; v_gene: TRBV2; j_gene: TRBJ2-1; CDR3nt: TGTGCCAGCAGTATCCTGCGGACCCCTTCAGGGCCCGGTGAGCAGTTCTTC; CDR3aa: CASSILRTPSGPGEQFF
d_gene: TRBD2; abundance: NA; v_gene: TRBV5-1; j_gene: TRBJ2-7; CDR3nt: TGCGCCAGCAGCTTGGAAGCGGGGCCCTACGAGCAGTACTTC; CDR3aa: CASSLEAGPYEQYF
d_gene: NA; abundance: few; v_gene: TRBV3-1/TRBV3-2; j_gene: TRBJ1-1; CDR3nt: TGTGCCAGCAGCCAAGATTGGAGAGGGAGAGTGGCTTTCTTT; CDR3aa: CASSQDWRGRVAFF
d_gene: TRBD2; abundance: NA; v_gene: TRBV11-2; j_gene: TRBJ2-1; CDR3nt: TGTGCCAGCAGCCCCACCGCTAGCGGGGGGCTCGAGCAGTTCTTC; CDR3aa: CASSPTASGGLEQFF
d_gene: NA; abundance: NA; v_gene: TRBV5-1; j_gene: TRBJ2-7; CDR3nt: TGCGCCAGCAGCTTGGCGGCCGTAGCATCGAGCTCCTACGAGCAGTACTTC; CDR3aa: CASSLAAVASSSYEQYF
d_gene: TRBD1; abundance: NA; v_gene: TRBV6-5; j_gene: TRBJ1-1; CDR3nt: TGTGCCAGCAGTTTATCAGGGGGCTTGGCTTTCTTT; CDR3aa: CASSLSGGLAFF
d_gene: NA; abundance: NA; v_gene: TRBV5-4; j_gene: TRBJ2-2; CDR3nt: TGTGCCAGCCCTAGTTCTACCGGGGAGCTGTTTTTT; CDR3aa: CASPSSTGELFF
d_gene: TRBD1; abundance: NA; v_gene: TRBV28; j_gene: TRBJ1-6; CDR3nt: TGTGCCAGCGACAGGGTTCGGAATTCACCCCTCCACTTT; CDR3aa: CASDRVRNSPLHF
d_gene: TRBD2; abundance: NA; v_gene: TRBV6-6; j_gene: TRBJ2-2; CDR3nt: TGTGCCAGCAGTTACCTAGCGGGGGAGGACACCGGGGAGCTGTTTTTT; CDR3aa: CASSYLAGEDTGELFF
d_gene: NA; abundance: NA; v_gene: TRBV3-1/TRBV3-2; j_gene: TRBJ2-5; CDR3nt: TGTGCCAGCAGCCAGTCGCCGTCCTATGAGGAGACCCAGTACTTC; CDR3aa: CASSQSPSYEETQYF
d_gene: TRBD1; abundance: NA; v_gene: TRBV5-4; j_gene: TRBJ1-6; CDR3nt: TGTGCCAGCAGCGGGACTGACAGGGGAGGGATTAAGTATAATTCACCCCTCCACTTT; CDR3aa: CASSGTDRGGIKYNSPLHF
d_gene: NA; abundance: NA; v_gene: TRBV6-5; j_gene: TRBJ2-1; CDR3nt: TGTGCCAGCGACCAACGGGACTCAGTATACGATGAGCAGTTCTTC; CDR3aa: CASDQRDSVYDEQFF
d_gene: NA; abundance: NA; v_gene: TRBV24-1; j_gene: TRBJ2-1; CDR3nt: TGTGCCACCCAGGGCGGGGCCGTTTCCTACAATGAGCAGTTCTTC; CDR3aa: CATQGGAVSYNEQFF
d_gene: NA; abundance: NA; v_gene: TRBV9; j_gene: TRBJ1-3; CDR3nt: TGTGCCAGCAGCCTAACTACAGGGTTCGGAAACACCATATATTTT; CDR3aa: CASSLTTGFGNTIYF
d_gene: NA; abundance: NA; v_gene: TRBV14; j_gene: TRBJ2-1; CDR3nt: TGTGCCAGCAGCCTTACCCAGGGGACTGAGCAGTTCTTC; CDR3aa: CASSLTQGTEQFF
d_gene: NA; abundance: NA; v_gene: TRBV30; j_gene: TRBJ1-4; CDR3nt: TGTGCCTGGAGTGTAGTACCTTCGGAGGAAAAACTGTTTTTT; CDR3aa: CAWSVVPSEEKLFF
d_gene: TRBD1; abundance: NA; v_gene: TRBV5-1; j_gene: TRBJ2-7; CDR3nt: TGCGCCAGCAAGGGGGCACTAGGGAGCTCCTACGAGCAGTACTTC; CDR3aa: CASKGALGSSYEQYF
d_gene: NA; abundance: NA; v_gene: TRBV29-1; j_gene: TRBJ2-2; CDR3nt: TGCAGCGTTGAAATCCGAGTTGCCGGGGAGCTGTTTTTT; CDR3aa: CSVEIRVAGELFF
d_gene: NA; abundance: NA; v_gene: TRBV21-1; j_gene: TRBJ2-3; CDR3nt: TGTGCCAGCAGCACTCAGAGCGACACAGATACGCAGTATTTT; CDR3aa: CASSTQSDTDTQYF
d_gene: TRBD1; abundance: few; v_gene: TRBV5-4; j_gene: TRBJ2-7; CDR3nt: TGTGCCAGCAGCCCTGGACAGGACGCCTCCTACGAGCAGTACTTC; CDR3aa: CASSPGQDASYEQYF
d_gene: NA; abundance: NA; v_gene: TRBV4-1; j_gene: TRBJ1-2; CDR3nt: TGCGCCAGCAGCTTATCCGACACCCCAAACTATGGCTACACCTTC; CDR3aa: CASSLSDTPNYGYTF
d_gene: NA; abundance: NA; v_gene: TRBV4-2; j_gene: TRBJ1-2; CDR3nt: TGTGCCAGCAGCCAAGAGAATGGAGCCCTTAACTATGGCTACACCTTC; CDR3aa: CASSQENGALNYGYTF
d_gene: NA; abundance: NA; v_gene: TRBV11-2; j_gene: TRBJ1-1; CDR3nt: TGTGCCAGCAGCCCCGGGGGGGTCGAAGCTTTCTTT; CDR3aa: CASSPGGVEAFF
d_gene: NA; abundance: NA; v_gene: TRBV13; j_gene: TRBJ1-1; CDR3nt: TGTGCCAGCAGCCAAGCAGGGAACACTGAAGCTTTCTTT; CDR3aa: CASSQAGNTEAFF
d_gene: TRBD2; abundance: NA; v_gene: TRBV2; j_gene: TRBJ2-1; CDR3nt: TGTGCCAGCAGGGGCGGGACTAGCGGGGGCAATGAGCAGTTCTTC; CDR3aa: CASRGGTSGGNEQFF
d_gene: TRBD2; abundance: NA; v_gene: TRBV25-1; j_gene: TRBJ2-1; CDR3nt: TGTGCCAGCAGTGAATTGGCTAGCGGGGTGTACAATGAGCAGTTCTTC; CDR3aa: CASSELASGVYNEQFF
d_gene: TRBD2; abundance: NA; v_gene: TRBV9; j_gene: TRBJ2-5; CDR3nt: TGTGCCAGCAGCGGCGGGGGGGCGGTGTGGGAGACCCAGTACTTC; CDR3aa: CASSGGGAVWETQYF
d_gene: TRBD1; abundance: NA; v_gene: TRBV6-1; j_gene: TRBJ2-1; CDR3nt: TGTGCCAGCAGTGAAGCGGGACAGGGAACTTCAGAGTTCTTC; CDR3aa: CASSEAGQGTSEFF
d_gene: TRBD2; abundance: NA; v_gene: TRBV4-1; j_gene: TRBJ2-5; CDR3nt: TGCGCCAGCAGCCAAGATGGGCGGGACTACCATCCAGAGACCCAGTACTTC; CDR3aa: CASSQDGRDYHPETQYF
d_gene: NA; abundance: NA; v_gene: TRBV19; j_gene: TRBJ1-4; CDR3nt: TGTGCCAGTAGTATAGATCTCACTAATGAAAAACTGTTTTTT; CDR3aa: CASSIDLTNEKLFF
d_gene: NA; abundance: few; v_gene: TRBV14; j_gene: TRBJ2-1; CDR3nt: TGTGCCAGCAGTTCTTTAGGGGATTGGGAGCAGTTCTTC; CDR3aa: CASSSLGDWEQFF
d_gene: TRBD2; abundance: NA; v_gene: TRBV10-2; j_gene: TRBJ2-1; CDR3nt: TGCGCCAGCAGGGGGGGGGACAATGAGCAGTTCTTC; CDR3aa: CASRGGDNEQFF
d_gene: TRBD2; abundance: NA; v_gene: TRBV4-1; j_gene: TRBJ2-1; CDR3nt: TGCGCCAGCAGCCTAGCACTAGCGGGTGAGCAGTTCTTC; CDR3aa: CASSLALAGEQFF
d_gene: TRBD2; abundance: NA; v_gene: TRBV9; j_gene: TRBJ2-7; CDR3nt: TGTGCCAGCAGCGTAAGGGATAGCGGGGGTTTATACGAGCAGTACTTC; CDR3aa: CASSVRDSGGLYEQYF
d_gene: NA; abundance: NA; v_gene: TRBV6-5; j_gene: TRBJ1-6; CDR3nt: TGTGCCAGCAGTTACTCTAACAGGTTTTATAATTCACCCCTCCACTTT; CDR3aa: CASSYSNRFYNSPLHF
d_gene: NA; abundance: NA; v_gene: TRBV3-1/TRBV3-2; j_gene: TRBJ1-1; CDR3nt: TGTGCCAGCAGCCAAACGTCGGGGGGGGACACTGAAGCTTTCTTT; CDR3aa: CASSQTSGGDTEAFF
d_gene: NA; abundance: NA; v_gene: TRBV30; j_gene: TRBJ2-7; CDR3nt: TGTGCCTGGAGTTCCCAGGGGATCTCCTACGAGCAGTACTTC; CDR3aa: CAWSSQGISYEQYF
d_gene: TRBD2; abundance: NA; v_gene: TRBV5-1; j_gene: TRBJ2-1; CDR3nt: TGCGCCAGCAGCTTGGCACTAGCGGGCGGGGTAGTCGATGAGCAGTTCTTC; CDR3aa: CASSLALAGGVVDEQFF
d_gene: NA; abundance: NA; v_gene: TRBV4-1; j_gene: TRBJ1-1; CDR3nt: TGCGCCAGCAGCCAAGAGGGGAGGGTAGAGGCTTTCTTT; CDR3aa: CASSQEGRVEAFF
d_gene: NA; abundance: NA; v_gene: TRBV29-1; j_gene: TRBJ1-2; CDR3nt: TGCAGCGTTGAAAGGGGCCTTTTCTATGGCTACACCTTC; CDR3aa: CSVERGLFYGYTF